This is a list of T cell receptor beta chains from one sample in a study of blood T cell repertoires in COVID-19. TCRdb's table, derived via immunoSEQ multiplex PCR, lists solely in-frame clones and lacks some. The table has about 300,000 clones, about 85% seen once. The sample taken for sequencing was peripheral blood. These TCRs come from a human donor in a cohort sampled during active COVID-19. Both conserved end residues are part of each CDR3. The D gene is left open where the match is weak. Clone size is given for some rows only: seen once, a few or many times, or a class if the clone is expanded.

d_gene	v_gene	j_gene	abundance	CDR3nt	CDR3aa
TRBD1	TRBV6-5	TRBJ2-7	.	TGTGCCAGCAGTAGGACAGGGGAAGAGCAGTACTTC	CASSRTGEEQYF
TRBD2	TRBV3-1/TRBV3-2	TRBJ2-1	.	TGTGCCAGCAGCCAAGAAGAGGGACTAGCGGCCTACAATGAGCAGTTCTTC	CASSQEEGLAAYNEQFF
.	TRBV7-6	TRBJ1-1	few	TGTGCCAGCAGCTTATGGACAACCCGGTCGGACACTGAAGCTTTCTTT	CASSLWTTRSDTEAFF
TRBD2	TRBV5-1	TRBJ2-2	.	TGCGCCAGCAGCTTGGTAGCGGGAGAGGGGACCGGGGAGCTGTTTTTT	CASSLVAGEGTGELFF
.	TRBV3-1/TRBV3-2	TRBJ2-2	.	TGTGCCAGCAGCCGGAATAGCGTCGGCGGGGAGCTGTTTTTT	CASSRNSVGGELFF
.	TRBV23-1	TRBJ2-6	.	TGCGCCAGCAGTCAGACTAAGATCTCTGGGGCCAACGTCCTGACTTTC	CASSQTKISGANVLTF
TRBD1	TRBV6-6	TRBJ2-1	.	TGTGCCAGCAGTGGTACTACAGGGGCCGAAAATGAGCAGTTCTTC	CASSGTTGAENEQFF
.	TRBV6-2/TRBV6-3	TRBJ1-2	.	TGTGCCAGCAGTTCATGGACTTCTGGCTACACCTTC	CASSSWTSGYTF
.	TRBV6-5	TRBJ2-3	.	TGTGCCAGCACTCTTCCCAGAACGCAGTATTTT	CASTLPRTQYF
.	TRBV6-5	TRBJ2-7	.	TGTGCCACAACTTGGACTCTGGACTACGAGCAGTACTTC	CATTWTLDYEQYF
.	TRBV5-6	TRBJ1-2	.	TGTGCCAGCAGCTTGATACGGGACTACACCTTC	CASSLIRDYTF
.	TRBV28	TRBJ1-5	.	TGTGCCACCCAAGGAGGTCAGCCCCAGCATTTT	CATQGGQPQHF
.	TRBV12-3/TRBV12-4	TRBJ2-3	once	TGTGCCAGCCGGAGTCTCCGCACAGATACGCAGTATTTT	CASRSLRTDTQYF
.	TRBV10-3	TRBJ1-1	.	TGTGCCATCAGGTCCCAACCGGGGAGGGGGAACACTGAAGCTTTCTTT	CAIRSQPGRGNTEAFF
TRBD2	TRBV24-1	TRBJ2-2	.	TGTGCCACCAGTGATAGCGGGGCCAGGGGGGAGCTGTTTTTT	CATSDSGARGELFF
.	TRBV5-1	TRBJ1-4	.	TGCGCCAGCAGCTTTAACAGTGAGAATGAAAAACTGTTTTTT	CASSFNSENEKLFF
TRBD2	TRBV28	TRBJ2-1	.	TGTGCCAGCAGCCGGGGCGGGACTAGAAATGAGCAGTTCTTC	CASSRGGTRNEQFF
.	TRBV7-2	TRBJ1-1	.	TGTGCCAGCAGCGCCCCCCCCAGAGGCACTGAAGCTTTCTTT	CASSAPPRGTEAFF
TRBD2	TRBV24-1	TRBJ2-1	few	TGTGCCACCAGTGGCCGACAGGGACTAGCGAGAAATGAGCAGTTCTTC	CATSGRQGLARNEQFF
TRBD1	TRBV28	TRBJ2-5	once	TGTGCCAGCAGTTTAAGTGGGACAGCCAGCCAAGAGACCCAGTACTTC	CASSLSGTASQETQYF
.	TRBV7-9	TRBJ2-1	.	TGTGCCAGCAGCCCAGTGGAGGGGCTATCCCTCTTGACACACAATGAGCAGTTCTTC	CASSPVEGLSLLTHNEQFF
.	TRBV19	TRBJ1-1	.	TGTGCCAGTAGTATACAGGGCGCCGGGAACACTGAAGCTTTCTTT	CASSIQGAGNTEAFF